The rows below give T cell receptor beta chains drawn from one sample of a study of blood T cells in healthy people across ages. TCRdb processed the 5' RACE reads anew with MiXCR; each CDR3 protein has one entry. The table shows about 720,000 distinct CDR3 sequences, with 20% to 30% occurring only once. Another study also made use of these data, one on T cells of mothers and their children.

Sequences were obtained from blood. All receptors derive from a boy aged 10-17 years in good health. Each CDR3 is given with its conserved first and last residue.

>TRBJ2-1|TRBV6-2/TRBV6-3
CASSFPRAGGYNEQFF
>TRBJ2-2|TRBV20-1
CSARVPGGGKSGELFF
>TRBJ2-4|TRBV7-2
CASSLSPGNIQCF
>TRBJ2-1|TRBV29-1
CSVVRAGGVINEQFF
>.|TRBV27
CASSSARWNEQYF
>TRBJ2-3|TRBV2
CASTPDSADTQYF
>TRBJ2-7|TRBV13
CASSFSAGTKYEQYF
>TRBJ1-2|TRBV29-1
CSVTGTAYYGYTF
>.|TRBV29-1
CSVPGRGTDPYEQYF
>TRBJ2-7|TRBV11-2
CASSLGSTSFIEQYF
>TRBJ2-2|TRBV7-2
CASSLDAGTNTGELFF
>TRBJ1-1|TRBV7-9
CASSLEGVEAFF
>TRBJ2-3|TRBV24-1
CATSDRREGGDTQYF
>TRBJ2-3|TRBV20-1
CSARGTSESTDTQYF
>TRBJ1-1|TRBV25-1
CASTGGTEAFF
>TRBJ2-7|TRBV28
CASSPLLTTGTSYEQYF
>TRBJ2-1|TRBV4-1
CASSQESSGRVNEQFF
>TRBJ2-1|TRBV7-2
CASSQTGNSYNEQFF
>TRBJ2-7|TRBV29-1
CSVGEGRYEQYF
>TRBJ1-4|TRBV5-6
CASSSRSVPKYEKLFF
>TRBJ2-1|TRBV20-1
CSALSRAAYNEQFF
>TRBJ1-1|TRBV20-1
CSARGRTNTEAFF
>TRBJ1-1|TRBV29-1
CSVAGLLNTEAFF
>TRBJ2-5|TRBV5-4
CASSFNFQETQYF
>TRBJ2-1|TRBV29-1
CSVRLAGDDYNEQFF
>TRBJ1-1|TRBV9
CASSVEDTGGSTEAFF
>TRBJ1-4|TRBV7-3
CASSSDLGLEEKLFF
>TRBJ2-6|TRBV5-1
CASSPNPEANVLTF
>TRBJ2-6|TRBV29-1
CSVVDRVFSGANVLTF
>.|TRBV4-3
CASSQDVAGGYNEQFF
>TRBJ2-3|TRBV6-5
CASSYSIRVKTLSTDTQYF
>TRBJ2-3|TRBV15
CTTSRPGTHTQYF
>TRBJ2-2|TRBV6-2/TRBV6-3
CASSPSPTGELFF
>TRBJ2-7|TRBV27
CASSLLVREGEQYF
>.|TRBV20-1
CSARPVGRSSYEQYF
>TRBJ1-4|TRBV20-1
CSARTAGWQATNEKLFF
>TRBJ2-3|TRBV27
CASRPLPGVASTDTQYF
>TRBJ2-4|TRBV4-2
CASSHPGQGLLYRYF
>TRBJ2-1|TRBV11-2
CASLWVGSNEQFF
>TRBJ1-4|TRBV14
CASSHGQGRITNEKLFF
>TRBJ2-3|TRBV18
CASSPIGLDTQYF